Reported below is one TCR beta chain. Its specificity is not known. This sample was taken from a study of T cells in Graves' hyperthyroidism and ophthalmopathy. Study-level findings and limits: Blood shared most expanded thyroid clonotypes above 0.001.

Germline trimming cut 6 bases from V and 4 bases from J; bases unmatched to any gene: 5. The CDR3 is 14 amino acids. Looked up from germline, CDR1 is KGHSH and CDR2 is LQKENI. Researchers amplified the TCR beta CDR3 regions from RNA transcripts. Primed by the HTBI set, a first-round RT-PCR was run on the TCR CDR3. TCRdb recomputed calls from the multiplex PCR reads with MiXCR, one row per CDR3 protein. The sample shows about 400,000 distinct CDR3 sequences, approximately 14% of them seen only once. Enrolled ophthalmopathy patients presented with a Clinical Activity Score of at least 3, a NOSPECS grade of at least 4, and disease duration under 3 months. Exclusion of a patient resulted from uncontrolled infection, other autoimmune disease, pregnancy or lactation.

The sequence came from a woman in her sixties with Graves' ophthalmopathy. Sequencing input: blood. The chain employs TRBV18 and TRBJ2-2; the match to TRBD2 covers 7 bases. The CDR3 DNA follows: TGTGCCAGCTCTCCCTCTAGCGGCACCGGGGAGCTGTTTTTT. Its translation is CASSPSSGTGELFF.